Listed below are T cell receptor beta chains from one sample, sequenced in a study of human T cells and chemical hapten exposure. Using its own MiXCR run on the RACE reads, TCRdb lists one record per CDR3 protein. The data contain about 120,000 distinct CDR3 sequences, 13% of them singletons. The input for sequencing was whole blood, taken in connection with sensitization to the hapten diphenylcyclopropenone (DPC). Receptor source: a young woman with alopecia areata. Some clones in this sample may be carry-over from other donors' samples. CDR3s include the opening cysteine and the closing phenylalanine or tryptophan. D genes are given only for firm matches.

D gene,V gene,CDR3 protein
TRBD2,TRBV20-1,CSARDRDYSYNEQFF
TRBD1,TRBV4-1,CASSPRQGEMSYNSPLHF
NA,TRBV14,CASSQDRLVRGEKLFF
NA,TRBV7-6,CASSPYSLAAGSGNTIYF
TRBD1,TRBV7-9,CASSPPRQGGFYTF
NA,TRBV5-5,CASSPTAYNSPLHF
NA,TRBV20-1,CSAHGRFPNYGYTF
NA,TRBV7-3,CASSYLGGTGELFF
NA,TRBV9,CASSVRDSSYEQYF
TRBD1,TRBV28,CASGKTGGYNEQFF
TRBD1,TRBV19,CASSPRDRDYFLFF
NA,TRBV28,CASSLWDRSNQPQHF
NA,TRBV6-9,CASSYSNGSSYNEQFF
NA,TRBV29-1,CSVELTGTMNTEAFF
NA,TRBV5-5,CASSLQYSNQPQHF
NA,TRBV7-9,CASSPRWLVGTYEQYF
NA,TRBV4-3,CASSQDRKAAFF
NA,TRBV6-2/TRBV6-3,CASSYGTANYGYTF
NA,TRBV29-1,CSVEDRGGRGANVLTF
NA,TRBV28,CASSSLRGFPHYGYTF
TRBD1,TRBV7-9,CASSLSGGHTEAFF
TRBD2,TRBV7-9,CASSLERGLNNEQFF
TRBD2,TRBV20-1,CSASTSGGASTGELFF
NA,TRBV7-8,CASSQTEARDGYTF
TRBD2,TRBV19,CASRRTRGFAGELFF
NA,TRBV11-2,CASSLELIPEGYTF
NA,TRBV28,CASREGDRAYF
NA,TRBV29-1,CSAGESNTEAFF
NA,TRBV3-1,CASSQGERNFNQPQHF
TRBD1,TRBV20-1,CSASKQGAPGANVLTF
NA,TRBV7-2,CASSLPLGAGNNEQFF
NA,TRBV9,CASSVGYKAAYEQYF
TRBD1,TRBV7-2,CASSYIPGQGAGELFF
TRBD2,TRBV27,CASSLGTKPTGELFF
NA,TRBV28,CASSLDRNYGYTF
NA,TRBV3-1,CAVSTQGAKNIQYF
NA,TRBV10-3,CAISDPGNQPQHF
TRBD1,TRBV12-3/TRBV12-4,CASSHRGNEAFF
NA,TRBV9,CASSPAGHNYGYTF
TRBD1,TRBV4-3,CASSQYAQGISGNTIYF
TRBD1,TRBV4-2,CASSQPTGGGSPLHF
TRBD1,TRBV3-1,CASSQVWGTGDYEQYF
TRBD2,TRBV11-2,CASSLRFGLAGANTGELFF
TRBD1,TRBV20-1,CSAPPTGRYEQYF
NA,TRBV18,CASSPESTGFNYGYTF
NA,TRBV27,CASSFGKNEQFF
NA,TRBV28,CASSFAGVVSGANVLTF
TRBD1,TRBV5-1,CASSPHDRGNSPLHF
NA,TRBV7-8,CASSLFQAGGRETQYF